The TCR beta chain under discussion was sequenced for a study of siplizumab effects on memory and regulatory T cells. Around 10^5 TCR templates per sample were assayed. Generated by immunoSEQ multiplex PCR, the TCRdb table keeps only in-frame clones and is missing some. This sample has about 91,000 clones, with approximately 93% found just once. The CDR3 totals 15 residues. The V end was cut by 4 bases, the J end by 5 bases, with 17 bases between. The germline V gene encodes CDR1 GTSNPN and CDR2 SVGIG (reference sequence). The sequence came from a human donor in good health. The sequencing sample was made of CD8+ T cells sorted from blood. V usage is TRBV30 and J usage is TRBJ1-4; maybe TRBD1 (5 bases). The CDR3 sequence: CAWMTPQTENEKLFF. CDR3 DNA sequence: TGTGCCTGGATGACCCCGCAGACAGAGAATGAAAAACTGTTTTTT.